The clone carrying this TCR beta chain was observed at least ten times. Library construction for TCR beta used iRepertoire HTBI primers and Arm-PCR of CDR3 regions. As processed by the authors: About 60 TRBV and about 14 TRBJ segments were identified across samples. Via MiXCR, TCRdb re-called the multiplex PCR reads, giving one row per CDR3 protein. The V and J calls come from TCRdb's annotation, not from the publication. The sample carries fewer than 650,000 distinct CDR3 sequences, roughly 15% recorded once. The data are from a study of regulatory T cells in long-lasting Graves disease. The V gene end was trimmed by 7 bases and the J gene end by 4 bases; junction bases not matched to a gene: 2. The CDR3 is 12 residues long. The germline gives CDR1 SNHLY, CDR2 FYNNEI. Time point indicated: newly diagnosed GD, antithyroid drugs for less than 3 months. There was RNA extracted from PBMCs, and the TCR library was made from it. Graves' disease diagnosis followed American Thyroid Association guidelines.

This sample also appeared in a second study, on T cells in Graves' hyperthyroidism and ophthalmopathy.

The sequence was obtained from a woman in her thirties with Graves disease. The sequenced sample was peripheral blood mononuclear cells (PBMCs), obtained at new diagnosis, from a patient treated with antithyroid drugs. V is TRBV2 and J is TRBJ1-1; 8 bases are shared with TRBD1. The CDR3 sequence: CASTGGVTEAFF. Written as DNA, the CDR3 is TGTGCCAGCACAGGGGGCGTCACTGAAGCTTTCTTT.